The 24 T cell receptor beta chains in this list originate from one sample, sequenced in a study of cytomegalovirus exposure and HLA in healthy donors. Primers for the PCR totalled 60 Vbeta and 13 Jbeta. The table came from immunoSEQ multiplex PCR; TCRdb's copy has only in-frame clones and leaves some out. In the table there are about 190,000 clones, 80% to 90% of which are singletons. The sample comprised PBMCs. These receptors were obtained from a man younger than 45 in good health and CMV-seronegative.

V gene TRBV5-6 combines with J gene TRBJ2-2, with unresolved D. This CDR3 is built from 17 residues. V lost 0 bases to trimming and J lost 0 bases, with 12 bases between them. CDR1 is SGHDT and CDR2 is YYEEEE in the germline V gene. The CDR3 sequence is CASSLVRDITNTGELFF. The CDR3 region has the DNA TGTGCCAGCAGCTTGGTTCGAGACATCACGAACACCGGGGAGCTGTTTTTT.

V and J are TRBV28 and TRBJ1-1; 8 positions match TRBD1. Germline CDR1 and CDR2: MDHEN and SYDVKM. CDR3 length: 15 residues. V was pared by 3 bases and J by 3 bases, with 6 bases of the junction left unmatched. The CDR3 sequence is CASSFSGGEYTEAFF. The CDR3 DNA is TGTGCCAGCAGTTTTTCAGGGGGCGAATACACTGAAGCTTTCTTT.

This clone was recorded only once. V is TRBV9 and J is TRBJ2-3, with unresolved D. Germline-derived CDR1 and CDR2 are SGDLS and YYNGEE. V dropped 0 bases and J dropped 0 bases, with 11 bases sitting between them. The CDR3 has 16 amino acids. The CDR3 region has the DNA TGTGCCAGCAGCGTAGGCGCGGCTCATAGCACAGATACGCAGTATTTT. Its translation is CASSVGAAHSTDTQYF.

V gene TRBV30 combines with J gene TRBJ1-2, with 8 bases fitting TRBD1. CDR3 length equals 13 residues. J gave up 8 bases and V 1 base, and 6 bases lay outside the gene matches. CDR1 and CDR2 (germline): GTSNPN, SVGIG (reference sequence). CDR3 region: CAWSEAGGWGYTF. The CDR3 DNA is TGTGCCTGGAGTGAGGCAGGGGGCTGGGGCTACACCTTC.

The chain employs TRBV30 and TRBJ1-5, with D perhaps TRBD1 (6 bases). Trimming removed 2 bases from V and 7 bases from J, with 18 bases in between. The CDR3 has 15 residues. Germline CDR1 is GTSNPN and CDR2 is SVGIG (reference sequence). CDR3 residues: CAWSRLWGGTQPQHF. The CDR3 nucleotides are TGTGCCTGGAGTAGACTCTGGGGGGGCACGCAGCCCCAGCATTTT.

This clone was seen a single time. The V and J genes are TRBV4-1 and TRBJ2-3; TRBD1 matches 7 bases. This CDR3 contains 15 residues. V gave up 6 bases and J gave up 2 bases; unmatched junction bases: 8. Germline V gene data show CDR1 as MGHRA and CDR2 as YSYEKL. The CDR3 sequence: CASSQPGQITDTQYF. In nucleotides, the CDR3 is TGCGCCAGCAGTCAACCGGGACAGATCACAGATACGCAGTATTTT.

V and J are TRBV27 and TRBJ2-1; 11 nucleotides match TRBD2. Trimming removed 4 bases from V and 8 bases from J; junction bases left unmatched: 10. CDR1 is MNHEY and CDR2 is SMNVEV in the germline V gene (reference sequence). CDR3 length: 16 amino acids. DNA for the CDR3: TGTGCCAGCAGTTCCTTAGCGGGGGGGCCGTCATATGAGCAGTTCTTC. It yields the protein CASSSLAGGPSYEQFF.

The V call is TRBV5-4, the J call TRBJ1-1; possibly TRBD1 for D (6 bases). The CDR3 consists of 13 residues. The germline V and J ends were trimmed by 4 bases and 8 bases, with 15 bases remaining between them. Per germline, CDR1 SGHNT and CDR2 YYREEE (reference sequence). The CDR3 DNA sequence: TGTGCCAGCAGCCCTGGACAGACTATGGAAGCTTTCTTT. Encoded protein: CASSPGQTMEAFF.

The rearrangement joins TRBV2 to TRBJ2-7, with D possibly TRBD1 on 6 matching bases. CDR3 length: 14 residues. V was trimmed by 6 bases and J by 2 bases, leaving 14 bases between them. CDR1 and CDR2 (germline): SNHLY, FYNNEI. CDR3 residues: CASRYRVEAYEQYF. The CDR3 bases are TGTGCCAGCAGGTACAGGGTCGAGGCCTACGAGCAGTACTTC.

The chain couples TRBV29-1 to TRBJ2-1; D not resolved. This CDR3 is built from 14 residues. Germline assignment: CDR1 SQVTM and CDR2 ANQGSEA. V gave up 0 bases and J gave up 5 bases, with 11 bases separating them. In DNA form, the CDR3 reads TGCAGCGTTGAAGATCTGTTGCGGAACAATGAGCAGTTCTTC. Translating gives CSVEDLLRNNEQFF.

The V gene is TRBV30, the J gene TRBJ1-1; D is possibly TRBD1 (5 bases). The CDR3 consists of 14 residues. CDR1 and CDR2 (germline): GTSNPN, SVGIG (reference sequence). V was trimmed by 2 bases and J by 3 bases, leaving 13 bases between them. The CDR3 loop reads CAWSKGRADTEAFF. CDR3 DNA sequence: TGTGCCTGGAGTAAGGGGAGGGCAGACACTGAAGCTTTCTTT.

Regarding this clone: Sequence at one end of the junction differs from germline and may be a read error. The same CDR3 also results from other DNA sequences found in this sample. The rearrangement uses TRBV28 and TRBJ1-4; TRBD1 agrees at 8 bases. Germline values: CDR1 MDHEN, CDR2 SYDVKM. The CDR3 covers 16 residues. The CDR3 protein is CASRTGQGLTNEKLFF. In DNA, the CDR3 is TGCGCCAGCAGAACCGGACAGGGTTTAACTAATGAAAAACTGTTTTTT.

The chain recombines TRBV7-9 with TRBJ1-1, with TRBD1 as a possible D gene (5 bases). Germline values: CDR1 SEHNR, CDR2 FQNEAQ (reference sequence). V lost 5 bases and J lost 0, with 13 bases in between. The CDR3 loop spans 15 amino acids. CDR3 residues: CASSPKQEMNTEAFF. The CDR3 bases are TGTGCCAGCAGCCCGAAACAGGAGATGAACACTGAAGCTTTCTTT.

This clone showed up just once. The chain joins TRBV19 to TRBJ2-3, with TRBD2 matching 7 bases. V shed 4 bases, J shed 7 bases, and the junction held 11 bases outside the gene matches. Looked up from germline, CDR1 is LNHDA and CDR2 is SQIVND (reference sequence). The CDR3 spans 15 residues. CDR3 DNA sequence: TGTGCCAGTAGTACTAGACTAGCCCTCGCTCATACGCAGTATTTT. Its translation: CASSTRLALAHTQYF.

The rearrangement links TRBV6-4 to TRBJ1-1, with TRBD1 as a possible D gene (5 bases). CDR1 is MRHNA and CDR2 is SNTAGT in the germline V gene. The CDR3 runs to 16 residues. V shed 4 bases and J shed 0 bases, with 15 bases lying between them. In DNA form, the CDR3 reads TGTGCCAGCAGTGTATCTAGCGGGGCCATGAACACTGAAGCTTTCTTT. Its protein product is CASSVSSGAMNTEAFF.

DNA for the CDR3: TGCGCCAGCAGCCAAGTTCGCCTAGCGGGGGTTGAAACAGATACGCAGTATTTT. Translating it yields CASSQVRLAGVETDTQYF. V gene TRBV4-3 combines with J gene TRBJ2-3; 10 positions match TRBD2. This CDR3 has 18 residues. Germline V gene sequence: CDR1 LGHNA, CDR2 YSLEER. The ends lost 1 base at V and 3 bases at J; junction bases unmatched: 10.

The V and J genes are TRBV7-2 and TRBJ2-7; D unresolved. The CDR3 has 15 amino acids. The V gene's germline CDR1 is SGHTA and CDR2 FQGNSA. Between the trimmed V and J ends, which lost 1 base and 0 bases, there was a span of 10 bases. The CDR3 region is CASSLEFPSSYEQYF. Here the CDR3 DNA reads TGTGCCAGCAGCTTAGAGTTCCCGAGCTCCTACGAGCAGTACTTC.

The chain has TRBV19 and TRBJ2-1; the D is unclear. The CDR3 contains 11 residues. Trimming took 8 bases from V and 4 from J, leaving 6 bases between them. CDR1 and CDR2 (germline): LNHDA, SQIVND (reference sequence). The CDR3 is CASRDYNEQFF. The CDR3 coding sequence is TGTGCCAGTCGCGATTACAATGAGCAGTTCTTC.

This clone has just one count. V is TRBV15 and J is TRBJ2-3; D possibly corresponds to TRBD1 (5 bases). Germline CDR1 is LNHNV and CDR2 is YYDKDF (reference sequence). Trimming pared 0 bases from V and 6 bases from J, leaving 10 bases between. This CDR3 spans 14 amino acids. CDR3 loop: CATSREPGLDTQYF. The DNA for the CDR3 is TGTGCCACCAGCAGAGAGCCAGGGCTGGATACGCAGTATTTT. The whole variable domain, filled in from reference TRBV15 and TRBJ2-3, reads DAMVIQNPRYQVTQFGKPVTLSCSQTLNHNVMYWYQQKSSQAPKLLFHYYDKDFNNEADTPDNFQSRRPNTSFCFLDIRSPGLGDTAMYLCATSREPGLDTQYFGPGTRLTVL.

The genes are TRBV5-1 and TRBJ2-7; TRBD2 is a possible D gene (6 bases). Trimming removed 5 bases from V and 2 bases from J, with 11 bases in between. CDR1 is SGHRS, CDR2 YFSETQ, per germline. The CDR3 covers 13 residues. Written as DNA, the CDR3 is TGCGCCAGCAGACGGGGGTTCCCCTACGAGCAGTACTTC. Protein product: CASRRGFPYEQYF. Complete variable domain (other parts from reference TRBV5-1 and TRBJ2-7): KAGVTQTPRYLIKTRGQQVTLSCSPISGHRSVSWYQQTPGQGLQFLFEYFSETQRNKGNFPGRFSGRQFSNSRSEMNVSTLELGDSALYLCASRRGFPYEQYFGPGTRLTVT.

The rearrangement links TRBV4-1 to TRBJ1-6; the D gene is possibly TRBD1 (6 bases). V gave up 1 base and J gave up 3 bases, with 10 bases separating them. The CDR3 spans 16 residues. Germline values: CDR1 MGHRA, CDR2 YSYEKL. CDR3: CASSQGTANYNSPLHF. CDR3 DNA sequence: TGCGCCAGCAGCCAAGGGACAGCCAACTATAATTCACCCCTCCACTTT.

V is TRBV11-2 and J is TRBJ1-4, with D possibly TRBD1 on 6 matching bases. Per the germline V gene, CDR1 is SGHAT and CDR2 is FQNNGV. V was clipped by 4 bases and J by 12 bases, with 18 bases between them. This CDR3 is built from 14 residues. CDR3 in DNA: TGTGCCAGCAGCTCCCGGGCAGGGGCCAGCGAACTGTTTTTT. It is translated as CASSSRAGASELFF.

The chain links TRBV13 to TRBJ1-2; TRBD1 aligns across 8 bases. With 6 bases clipped from V and 7 bases from J, the junction kept 13 bases outside the gene matches. Germline V lookup: CDR1 PRHDT, CDR2 FYEKMQ (reference sequence). CDR3 length: 15 residues. The CDR3 sequence is CASSTKTQGAGGYTF. The CDR3 DNA reads TGTGCCAGCAGTACTAAAACCCAGGGGGCTGGTGGCTACACCTTC.

Regarding this clone: The junction differs from germline at one of its ends, possibly a read error. The chain joins TRBV5-1 to TRBJ2-7, with D maybe TRBD1 (6 bases). The CDR3 runs to 14 residues. CDR1 is SGHRS, CDR2 YFSETQ, per germline. This CDR3 is CASSPGGVKPSGDF. The CDR3 bases are TGCGCCAGCAGCCCTGGGGGAGTCAAACCCTCAGGGGACTTC.